The 15 T cell receptor beta chains given below trace back to one sample, sequenced in a study of cytomegalovirus exposure and HLA in healthy donors. The PCR ran on 60 Vbeta and 13 Jbeta primers. Libraries were prepared by immunoSEQ multiplex PCR; TCRdb keeps only in-frame clonotypes and omits some of them. Among 100,000 to 150,000 clones, about 80% were seen once, and the ten largest hold about 2.9%. The sample consisted of PBMCs. Every receptor here comes from a boy aged 2 to 10 in good health and CMV-seronegative.

V is TRBV30 and J is TRBJ1-3, with 8 bases lining up with TRBD1. Germline V lookup: CDR1 GTSNPN, CDR2 SVGIG (reference sequence). The J segment lost 0 bases and the V segment lost 5 bases, leaving 9 bases of the junction unmatched. The CDR3 totals 16 residues. This CDR3 is CAWRTGSLSSGNTIYF. In DNA, the CDR3 is TGTGCCTGGCGGACAGGGTCCCTTTCCTCTGGAAACACCATATATTTT.

J is TRBJ2-3 and V is TRBV7-2; tentative D call: TRBD2 (6 bases). Germline CDR1 reads SGHTA; CDR2 reads FQGNSA. V shed 1 base and J shed 0 bases, with 8 bases lying between them. This CDR3 is 15 amino acids long. The CDR3 is CASSLVGGSTDTQYF. As DNA, the CDR3 is TGTGCCAGCAGCTTAGTGGGGGGTAGCACAGATACGCAGTATTTT.

The chain joins TRBV6-1 to TRBJ2-7; TRBD1 is a possible D gene (5 bases). Germline V gene lookup returns CDR1 MNHNS and CDR2 SASEGT. Trimming pared 3 bases from V and 2 bases from J, leaving 5 bases between. The CDR3 has 12 residues. CDR3 residues: CASSETAYEQYF. In DNA, the CDR3 is TGTGCCAGCAGTGAGACAGCCTACGAGCAGTACTTC.

Points on this clone: Germline is not matched at one junction end, which may reflect a read error. The rearrangement joins TRBV7-9 to TRBJ1-4, with D uncertain. Germline V lookup: CDR1 SEHNR, CDR2 FQNEAQ (reference sequence). The CDR3 spans 15 residues. CDR3 residues: CSSSLARQINEKLFF. Written as DNA, the CDR3 is TGTTCCAGCAGCTTAGCAAGACAAATTAATGAAAAACTGTTTTTT.

With respect to this clone: Distinct nucleotide sequences in the sample also encode this CDR3. The chain uses TRBV4-1 and TRBJ2-1; TRBD2 matches 7 bases. V shed 0 bases and J 3 bases; nucleotides not matched to a gene: 11. This CDR3 is built from 18 residues. The germline V gene encodes CDR1 MGHRA and CDR2 YSYEKL. CDR3 bases: TGCGCCAGCAGCCAAGATAGGACTCTAGCGGCCCGCTACAATGAGCAGTTCTTC. This gives the protein CASSQDRTLAARYNEQFF.

The V gene is TRBV5-4, the J gene TRBJ2-3; 8 bases fit TRBD2. Germline V gene sequence: CDR1 SGHNT, CDR2 YYREEE (reference sequence). V lost 0 bases, J lost 5 bases, and 5 bases stayed unmatched. The length of the CDR3 is 15 residues. This chain's CDR3 is CASSLGSGVKDTQYF. The CDR3 DNA sequence: TGTGCCAGCAGCTTGGGTAGCGGGGTTAAAGATACGCAGTATTTT.

V usage is TRBV6-5 and J usage is TRBJ1-5, with 8 positions matching TRBD1. The junction had 11 bases not matched to a gene; V was cut back by 6 bases and J by 7 bases. This CDR3 has 15 residues. Germline loops: CDR1 MNHEY, CDR2 SVGAGI. CDR3 loop: CASRQTGAAGQPQHF. The CDR3 DNA sequence: TGTGCCAGCAGGCAGACAGGGGCAGCGGGGCAGCCCCAGCATTTT.

The chain couples TRBV13 to TRBJ2-3, with TRBD1 identical over 7 bases. Germline-derived CDR1 and CDR2 are PRHDT and FYEKMQ (reference sequence). With V trimmed by 3 bases and J by 3 bases, 6 bases remained unmatched. This CDR3 comprises 15 residues. The chain's CDR3 is CASSFYPTGTDTQYF. DNA of the CDR3: TGTGCCAGCAGCTTTTACCCGACAGGGACAGATACGCAGTATTTT. Drawing the rest from reference TRBV13 and TRBJ2-3, the complete variable domain is AAGVIQSPRHLIKEKRETATLKCYPIPRHDTVYWYQQGPGQDPQFLISFYEKMQSDKGSIPDRFSAQQFSDYHSELNMSSLELGDSALYFCASSFYPTGTDTQYFGPGTRLTVL.

The chain couples TRBV4-2 to TRBJ2-3, with TRBD2 as a possible D gene (6 bases). This CDR3 has 16 residues. Germline V gene data show CDR1 as LGHNA and CDR2 as YNFKEQ. V was trimmed by 1 base and J by 5 bases, leaving 16 bases between them. The CDR3 loop reads CASSQGGGEGVDTQYF. The CDR3 nucleotides read TGTGCCAGCAGCCAAGGTGGCGGGGAAGGTGTAGATACGCAGTATTTT.

The chain has TRBV6-6 and TRBJ1-5; no clear D gene. The germline CDR1 and CDR2 sequences are MNHNY and SVGAGI (reference sequence). This CDR3 comprises 16 residues. Trimming cost V 8 bases and J 0 bases, with 17 bases left between them. The CDR3: CASSPRDQDSNQPQHF. CDR3 nucleotides: TGTGCCAGCTCTCCGCGCGATCAAGATAGCAATCAGCCCCAGCATTTT.

The rearrangement joins TRBV7-9 to TRBJ1-2; D perhaps matches TRBD1 (6 bases). The CDR3 is 14 residues long. The germline V gene has CDR1 SEHNR and CDR2 FQNEAQ (reference sequence). V lost 2 bases and J lost 2, with 9 bases in between. In DNA form, the CDR3 reads TGTGCCAGCAGCTTAACAGGGCAGAACTATGGCTACACCTTC. Translating it yields CASSLTGQNYGYTF.

In this sample, this clone turned up a few times. The V gene is TRBV7-2, the J gene TRBJ2-7, with 8 bases identical to TRBD1. CDR3 length: 14 amino acids. Germline V gene sequence: CDR1 SGHTA, CDR2 FQGNSA. V lost 5 bases and J lost 4; bases outside the gene matches: 7. The CDR3 sequence is CASSHRTGLYEQYV. CDR3 coding DNA: TGTGCCAGCAGCCACCGGACAGGGCTTTACGAGCAGTACGTC.

The CDR3 DNA reads as TGTGCCAGCAGTTACGTCAGGACTAACTATGGCTACACCTTC. Protein sequence: CASSYVRTNYGYTF. The rearrangement links TRBV6-5 to TRBJ1-2; D is uncertain. Germline CDR1 MNHEY, CDR2 SVGAGI. The CDR3 covers 14 residues. The V and J ends lost 2 bases and 0 bases respectively, with 7 bases between them.

V is TRBV21-1 and J is TRBJ1-1; the DNA was not used to check the table's D call, TRBD1. TRBV21-1 is noted as a pseudogene. The CDR3 is 14 residues long. This CDR3 is CASSRGQGRAEAFF. The CDR3 coding sequence is TGTGCCAGCAGCAGGGGCCAGGGTCGGGCTGAAGCTTTCTTT.

CDR3 protein: CASSEGLGTADEQYV. DNA of the CDR3: TGCGCCAGCAGTGAGGGGCTAGGGACAGCAGACGAGCAGTACGTC. J is TRBJ2-7 and V is TRBV10-2, with TRBD1 matching over 7 bases. CDR3 length: 15 amino acids. Germline V gene lookup returns CDR1 WSHSY and CDR2 SAAADI. The V gene end was trimmed by 2 bases and the J gene end by 5 bases; junction bases not matched to a gene: 9.